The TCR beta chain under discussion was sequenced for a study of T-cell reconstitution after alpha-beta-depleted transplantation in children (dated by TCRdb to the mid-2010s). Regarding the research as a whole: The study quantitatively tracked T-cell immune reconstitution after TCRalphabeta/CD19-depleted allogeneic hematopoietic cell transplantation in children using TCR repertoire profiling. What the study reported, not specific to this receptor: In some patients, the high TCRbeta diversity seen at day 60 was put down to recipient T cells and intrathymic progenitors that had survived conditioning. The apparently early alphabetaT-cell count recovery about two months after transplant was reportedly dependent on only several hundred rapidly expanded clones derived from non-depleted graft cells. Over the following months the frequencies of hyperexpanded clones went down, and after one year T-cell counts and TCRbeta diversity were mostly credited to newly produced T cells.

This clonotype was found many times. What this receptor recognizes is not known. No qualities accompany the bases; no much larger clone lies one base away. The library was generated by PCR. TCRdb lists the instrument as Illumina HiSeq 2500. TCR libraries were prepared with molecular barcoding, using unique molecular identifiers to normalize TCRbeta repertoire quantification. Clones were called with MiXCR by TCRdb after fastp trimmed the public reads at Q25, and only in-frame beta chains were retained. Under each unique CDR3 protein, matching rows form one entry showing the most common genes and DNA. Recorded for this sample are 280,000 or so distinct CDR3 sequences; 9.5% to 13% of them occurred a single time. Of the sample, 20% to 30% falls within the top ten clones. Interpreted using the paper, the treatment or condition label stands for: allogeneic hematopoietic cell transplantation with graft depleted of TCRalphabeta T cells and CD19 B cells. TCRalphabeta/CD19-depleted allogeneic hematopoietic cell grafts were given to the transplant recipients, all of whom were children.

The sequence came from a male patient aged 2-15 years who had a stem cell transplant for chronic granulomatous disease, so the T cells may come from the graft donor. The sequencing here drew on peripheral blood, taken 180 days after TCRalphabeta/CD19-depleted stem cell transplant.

The CDR3 region: CASTFRGQLAGVSYEQYF. The DNA sequence reads TGTGCCAGCACCTTTAGGGGCCAACTAGCGGGAGTCTCCTACGAGCAGTACTTC. The rearranged segments are TRBV7-8 and TRBJ2-7, with 11 central nucleotides matching TRBD2. The CDR3 covers 18 residues, taking in both the cysteine and the phenylalanine. The kept DNA is CDR3 alone, 54 bases in frame from the first base. The CDR1 and CDR2 encoded by the germline V gene are SGHVS and FQNEAQ. The germline V and J ends show losses of 7 bases and 0 bases respectively, and no gene match explains 14 bases of the junction. Extended through the reference TRBV7-8 and TRBJ2-7 proteins, this CDR3 yields the full variable domain: GAGVSQSPRYKVAKRGQDVALRCDPISGHVSLFWYQQALGQGPEFLTYFQNEAQLDKSGLPSDRFFAERPEGSVSTLKIQRTQQEDSAVYLCASTFRGQLAGVSYEQYFGPGTRLTVT.